This TCR beta chain is from a study of Ad26.COV2.S vaccination and SARS-CoV-2 variants. At the level of the study: This donor came from the COV1001 trial of Ad26.COV2.S. The authors gave Ad26.COV2.S intramuscularly, either once or twice 56 days apart.

V lost 5 bases, J lost 4 bases, and 2 bases stayed unmatched. The CDR3 is 13 amino acids. CDR1 and CDR2 (germline): SEHNR, FQNEAQ (reference sequence). As for treatment: around 19 received Ad26.COV2.S at low or high dose, single or two shots; roughly five received placebo; per-sample allocation not given. Repertoires come from day 63 after the first vaccine or placebo injection. With respect to this clone: Its specificity is unknown.

Study results and caveats: Reported findings describe substantial breadth in spike-specific CD8+ and CD4+ T cell responses following vaccination.

This table comes from immunoSEQ multiplex PCR, and its TCRdb copy is limited to in-frame clones, with some not included. The sample holds 300,000 to 350,000 clones, around 89% seen once. The sequence came from a person between 18 and 59 years old who received the Ad26.COV2.S COVID-19 vaccine or a placebo. The genes are TRBV7-9 and TRBJ1-5; 7 bases are a match to TRBD1. The sample here was peripheral blood, taken in a trial of Ad26.COV2.S vaccine versus placebo. CDR3 nucleotides: TGTGCCAGCAGCGTGACAGGGAATCAGCCCCAGCATTTT. Amino acids: CASSVTGNQPQHF. Based on the CDR3 plus reference TRBV7-9 and TRBJ1-5, the full variable domain is DTGVSQNPRHKITKRGQNVTFRCDPISEHNRLYWYRQTLGQGPEFLTYFQNEAQLEKSRLLSDRFSAERPKGSFSTLEIQRTEQGDSAMYLCASSVTGNQPQHFGDGTRLSIL.